A single sample is the source of the 19 T cell receptor beta chains below, sequenced in a study of monozygotic twins with inflammatory bowel disease. TCRdb re-called the 5' RACE reads; every CDR3 protein appears as one record, without DNA. The repertoire table contains under 200,000 distinct CDR3 sequences. The source material was blood. The receptors come from a human donor with ulcerative colitis or Crohn's disease, or a healthy co-twin of an affected twin (not recorded which).

The CDR3 sequence is CASSPNRDTGELFF. The chain links TRBV18 to TRBJ2-2; TCRdb proposes TRBD1, but this gene call is untestable without DNA. Germline V lookup: CDR1 KGHSH, CDR2 LQKENI. The length of the CDR3 is 14 residues.

The CDR3: CASSQGHDAGGQETQYF. This chain links TRBV4-2 with TRBJ2-5; TCRdb reports TRBD2, a call that lacks DNA to check it against. The CDR3 covers 17 residues. CDR1 and CDR2 (germline): LGHNA, YNFKEQ.

The rearrangement uses TRBV7-9 and TRBJ2-1; TCRdb gives TRBD2 as the D gene, but with no DNA this cannot be confirmed. Germline V CDR1 and CDR2: SEHNR, FQNEAQ (reference sequence). This CDR3 has 12 residues. This chain's CDR3 is CASSFSGRRQFF.

V gene TRBV20-1 combines with J gene TRBJ2-5; TCRdb's D call, TRBD1, is unchecked because there is no DNA. The CDR3 has 21 amino acids. CDR1 DFQATT and CDR2 SNEGSKA come from the germline V gene (reference sequence). The CDR3 is CSVPRALVGTGGNVGIETQYF.

The V and J genes are TRBV28 and TRBJ1-5. This CDR3 is 15 amino acids long. The germline gives CDR1 MDHEN, CDR2 SYDVKM. This CDR3 is CASSPPRARNQPQHF. Using reference TRBV28 and TRBJ1-5 for the parts outside the CDR3, the full variable domain is DVKVTQSSRYLVKRTGEKVFLECVQDMDHENMFWYRQDPGLGLRLIYFSYDVKMKEKGDIPEGYSVSREKKERFSLILESASTNQTSMYLCASSPPRARNQPQHFGDGTRLSIL.

The CDR3 protein is CSAREGVLTGEKLFF. V is TRBV20-1 and J is TRBJ1-4; TCRdb returns TRBD1, unconfirmable since there is no DNA. Germline V gives CDR1 DFQATT, CDR2 SNEGSKA (reference sequence). The CDR3 is made up of 15 amino acids.

V usage is TRBV18 and J usage is TRBJ2-1; the D gene TCRdb calls, TRBD1, cannot be checked with no DNA. The CDR3 sequence is 14 residues long. Germline CDR1 reads KGHSH; CDR2 reads LQKENI. CDR3 sequence: CASSPRGGDGEQFF. Full variable domain (outside the CDR3, taken from reference TRBV18 and TRBJ2-1): NAGVMQNPRHLVRRRGQEARLRCSPMKGHSHVYWYRQLPEEGLKFMVYLQKENIIDESGMPKERFSAEFPKEGPSILRIQQVVRGDSAAYFCASSPRGGDGEQFFGPGTRLTVL.

V and J are TRBV24-1 and TRBJ2-1; TCRdb lists TRBD1, though no DNA is available to test this call. The CDR3 has 17 amino acids. Germline V gene sequence: CDR1 KGHDR, CDR2 SFDVKD. CDR3 loop: CATSGRRDRSSYNEQFF.

The chain links TRBV9 to TRBJ2-7; TCRdb returns TRBD1, unconfirmable since there is no DNA. The CDR3 sequence is 13 residues long. CDR1 SGDLS and CDR2 YYNGEE come from the germline V gene. CDR3 loop: CASSVQDGDEQYF. Combining the CDR3 with reference TRBV9 and TRBJ2-7 gives the whole variable domain DSGVTQTPKHLITATGQRVTLRCSPRSGDLSVYWYQQSLDQGLQFLIQYYNGEERAKGNILERFSAQQFPDLHSELNLSSLELGDSALYFCASSVQDGDEQYFGPGTRLTVT.

The chain combines TRBV6-5 with TRBJ1-1; TCRdb names TRBD1, which stays unverified in the absence of DNA. The germline V gene has CDR1 MNHEY and CDR2 SVGAGI. This CDR3 comprises 17 residues. CDR3 region: CASSYSEMDRDYTEAFF.

The CDR3 sequence: CASSYLLDRGQGSGELFF. This sequence joins TRBV6-5 and TRBJ2-2; the TCRdb call, TRBD1, lacks DNA for checking. Germline CDR1 MNHEY, CDR2 SVGAGI. The CDR3 spans 18 residues.

The chain carries TRBV5-1 and TRBJ2-7; the TCRdb D gene call, TRBD1, has no DNA to confirm it. The CDR3 contains 16 residues. Germline V gene lookup returns CDR1 SGHRS and CDR2 YFSETQ. CDR3 protein: CASSLVPGQGSYEQYF.

The rearrangement uses TRBV5-1 and TRBJ2-7; the D call of TRBD1 rests on TCRdb alone, since no DNA is present to check it. Germline V lookup: CDR1 SGHRS, CDR2 YFSETQ. The CDR3 covers 15 residues. The CDR3 here is CASSFPGTETYEQYF.

The chain couples TRBV11-2 to TRBJ2-1; checking the TCRdb D call of TRBD2 is not possible without DNA. This CDR3 has 20 residues. The germline V gene has CDR1 SGHAT and CDR2 FQNNGV. The CDR3 sequence is CASSWTMVGLAGEGVGEQFF.

J is TRBJ2-2 and V is TRBV11-1; as DNA is missing, the TRBD1 call by TCRdb cannot be tested. There are 16 residues in the CDR3. Germline lookup yields CDR1 SGHAT and CDR2 FQDESV (reference sequence). The CDR3: CASSFNPGQGTGELFF.

The chain couples TRBV7-3 to TRBJ2-1. Germline values: CDR1 SGHTA, CDR2 FQGTGA. The CDR3 length is 15 residues. CDR3 region: CASSLPGTANNEQFF.

This sequence joins TRBV10-3 and TRBJ2-2; TCRdb lists TRBD1, though no DNA is available to test this call. The CDR3 consists of 16 residues. The germline gives CDR1 ENHRY, CDR2 SYGVKD. The CDR3 loop is CAITGTDRANTGELFF.

The chain employs TRBV5-1 and TRBJ1-2; TCRdb names TRBD1, which stays unverified in the absence of DNA. The CDR3 is made up of 15 amino acids. Germline loops: CDR1 SGHRS, CDR2 YFSETQ. CDR3 region: CASSLGQGSIYGYTF.

This sequence joins TRBV7-9 and TRBJ2-1; the TCRdb call, TRBD2, lacks DNA for checking. The germline V gene encodes CDR1 SEHNR and CDR2 FQNEAQ (reference sequence). CDR3 length equals 15 residues. The CDR3 here is CASSSGLAVNNEQFF.